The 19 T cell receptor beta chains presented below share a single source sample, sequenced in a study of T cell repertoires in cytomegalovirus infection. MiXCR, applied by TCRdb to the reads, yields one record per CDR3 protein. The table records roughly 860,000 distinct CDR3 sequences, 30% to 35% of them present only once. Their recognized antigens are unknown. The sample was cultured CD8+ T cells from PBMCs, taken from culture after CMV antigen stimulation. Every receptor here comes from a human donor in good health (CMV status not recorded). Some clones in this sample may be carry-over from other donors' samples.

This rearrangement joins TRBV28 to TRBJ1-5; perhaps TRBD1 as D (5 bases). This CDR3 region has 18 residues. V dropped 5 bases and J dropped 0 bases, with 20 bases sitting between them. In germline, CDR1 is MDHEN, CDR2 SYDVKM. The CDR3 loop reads CASSPPDRDYYSNQPQHF. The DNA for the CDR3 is TGTGCCAGCAGTCCCCCCGACAGAGATTACTATAGCAATCAGCCCCAGCATTTT.

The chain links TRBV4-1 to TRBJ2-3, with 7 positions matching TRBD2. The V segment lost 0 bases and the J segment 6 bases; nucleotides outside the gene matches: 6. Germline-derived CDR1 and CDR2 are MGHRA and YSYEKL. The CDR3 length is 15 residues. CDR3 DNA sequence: TGCGCCAGCAGCCAAGAACCAGCGGGGTACGATACGCAGTATTTT. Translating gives CASSQEPAGYDTQYF.

For the CDR3, the DNA is TGTGCCAGCAGTCTATTATCTGGGGGCACTGAAGCTTTCTTT. Translating it yields CASSLLSGGTEAFF. The chain combines TRBV3-1 with TRBJ1-1; tentative D call: TRBD1 (5 bases). The CDR3 has 14 amino acids. CDR1 is LGHDT, CDR2 YNNKEL, per germline (reference sequence). V lost 6 bases to trimming and J lost 4 bases, with 15 bases between them. Complete variable domain (other parts from reference TRBV3-1 and TRBJ1-1): DTAVSQTPKYLVTQMGNDKSIKCEQNLGHDTMYWYKQDSKKFLKIMFSYNNKELIINETVPNRFSPKSPDKAHLNLHINSLELGDSAVYFCASSLLSGGTEAFFGQGTRLTVV.

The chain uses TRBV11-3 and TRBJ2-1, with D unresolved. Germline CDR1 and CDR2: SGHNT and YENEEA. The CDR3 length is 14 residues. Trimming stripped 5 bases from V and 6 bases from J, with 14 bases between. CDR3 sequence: CASSPGIDPNEQFF. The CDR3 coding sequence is TGTGCCAGCAGCCCCGGTATCGACCCCAATGAGCAGTTCTTC. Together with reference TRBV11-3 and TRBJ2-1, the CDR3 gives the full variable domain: EAGVVQSPRYKIIEKKQPVAFWCNPISGHNTLYWYLQNLGQGPELLIRYENEEAVDDSQLPKDRFSAERLKGVDSTLKIQPAELGDSAVYLCASSPGIDPNEQFFGPGTRLTVL.

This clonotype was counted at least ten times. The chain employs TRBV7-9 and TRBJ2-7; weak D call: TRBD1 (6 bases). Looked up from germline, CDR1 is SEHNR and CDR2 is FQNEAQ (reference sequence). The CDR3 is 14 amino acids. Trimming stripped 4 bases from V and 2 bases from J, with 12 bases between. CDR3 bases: TGTGCCAGCAGCTCTCCGGACAGAGCCTACGAGCAGTACTTC. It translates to CASSSPDRAYEQYF.

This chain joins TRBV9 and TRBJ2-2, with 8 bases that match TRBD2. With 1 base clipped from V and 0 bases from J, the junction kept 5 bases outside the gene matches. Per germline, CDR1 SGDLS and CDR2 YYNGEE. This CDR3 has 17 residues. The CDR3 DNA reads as TGTGCCAGCAGCGTACGGGGGGGAGGAACGAACACCGGGGAGCTGTTTTTT. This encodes CASSVRGGGTNTGELFF.

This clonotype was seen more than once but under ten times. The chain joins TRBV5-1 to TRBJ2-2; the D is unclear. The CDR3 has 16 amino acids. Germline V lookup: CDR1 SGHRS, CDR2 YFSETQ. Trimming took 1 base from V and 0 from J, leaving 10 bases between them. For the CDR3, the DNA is TGCGCCAGCAGCTTGATCAGGACCCCGAACACCGGGGAGCTGTTTTTT. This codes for CASSLIRTPNTGELFF.

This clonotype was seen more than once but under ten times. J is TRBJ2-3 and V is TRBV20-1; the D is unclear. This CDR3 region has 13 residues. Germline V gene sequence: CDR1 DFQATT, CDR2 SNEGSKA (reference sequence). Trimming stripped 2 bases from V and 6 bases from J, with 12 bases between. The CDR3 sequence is CSARRATSDTQYF. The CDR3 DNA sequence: TGCAGTGCTAGAAGGGCTACTTCCGATACGCAGTATTTT.

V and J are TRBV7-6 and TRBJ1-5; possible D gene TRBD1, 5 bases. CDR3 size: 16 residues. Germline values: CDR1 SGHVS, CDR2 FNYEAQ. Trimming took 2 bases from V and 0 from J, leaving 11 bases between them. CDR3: CASSLSGADSNQPQHF. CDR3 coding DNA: TGTGCCAGCAGCTTATCCGGGGCTGATAGCAATCAGCCCCAGCATTTT.

The CDR3 bases are TGTGCCAGCAGCTCGGGACTAGTGGGCTCGTTCTTC. Translated, it gives CASSSGLVGSFF. The chain is built from TRBV11-2 and TRBJ2-1; 8 nucleotides agree with TRBD2. With 4 bases clipped from V and 15 bases from J, the junction kept 8 bases outside the gene matches. Looked up from germline, CDR1 is SGHAT and CDR2 is FQNNGV. This CDR3 is 12 amino acids long.

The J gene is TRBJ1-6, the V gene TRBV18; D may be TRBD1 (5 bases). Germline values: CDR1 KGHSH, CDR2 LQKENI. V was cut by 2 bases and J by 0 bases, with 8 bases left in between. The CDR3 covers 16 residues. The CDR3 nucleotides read TGTGCCAGCTCACCAAAGGGGAGCTCCTATAATTCACCCCTCCACTTT. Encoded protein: CASSPKGSSYNSPLHF. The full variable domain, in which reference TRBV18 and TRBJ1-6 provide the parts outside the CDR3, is NAGVMQNPRHLVRRRGQEARLRCSPMKGHSHVYWYRQLPEEGLKFMVYLQKENIIDESGMPKERFSAEFPKEGPSILRIQQVVRGDSAAYFCASSPKGSSYNSPLHFGNGTRLTVT.

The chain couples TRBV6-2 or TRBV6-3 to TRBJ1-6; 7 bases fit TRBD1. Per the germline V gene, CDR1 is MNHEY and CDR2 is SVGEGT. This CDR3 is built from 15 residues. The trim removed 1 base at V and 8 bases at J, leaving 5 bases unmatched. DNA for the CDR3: TGTGCCAGCAGTTACTTAGGACAGGACGATTCACCCCTCCACTTT. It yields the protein CASSYLGQDDSPLHF.

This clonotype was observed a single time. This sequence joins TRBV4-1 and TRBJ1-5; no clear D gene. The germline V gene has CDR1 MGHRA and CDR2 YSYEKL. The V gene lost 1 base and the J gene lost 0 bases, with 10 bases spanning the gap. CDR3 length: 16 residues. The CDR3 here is CASSQGERISNQPQHF. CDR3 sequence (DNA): TGCGCCAGCAGCCAAGGGGAGAGAATTAGCAATCAGCCCCAGCATTTT.

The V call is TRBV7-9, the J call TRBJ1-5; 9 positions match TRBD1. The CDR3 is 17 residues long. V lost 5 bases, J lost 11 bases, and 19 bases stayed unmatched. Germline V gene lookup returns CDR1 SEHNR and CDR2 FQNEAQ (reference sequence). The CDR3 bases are TGTGCCAGCAGCGCTGGGACAGGGACTCGGAGCTCGAGGGCCCAGCATTTT. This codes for CASSAGTGTRSSRAQHF. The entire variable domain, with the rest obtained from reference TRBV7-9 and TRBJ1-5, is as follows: DTGVSQNPRHKITKRGQNVTFRCDPISEHNRLYWYRQTLGQGPEFLTYFQNEAQLEKSRLLSDRFSAERPKGSFSTLEIQRTEQGDSAMYLCASSAGTGTRSSRAQHFGDGTRLSIL.

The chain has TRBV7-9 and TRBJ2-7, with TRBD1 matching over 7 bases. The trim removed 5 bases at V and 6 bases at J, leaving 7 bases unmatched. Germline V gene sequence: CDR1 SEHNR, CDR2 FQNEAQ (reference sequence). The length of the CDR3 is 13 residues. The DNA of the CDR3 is TGTGCCAGCAGCAGACAGGGAATAATCGAGCAGTACTTC. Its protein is CASSRQGIIEQYF. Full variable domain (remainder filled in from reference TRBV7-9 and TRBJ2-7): DTGVSQNPRHKITKRGQNVTFRCDPISEHNRLYWYRQTLGQGPEFLTYFQNEAQLEKSRLLSDRFSAERPKGSFSTLEIQRTEQGDSAMYLCASSRQGIIEQYFGPGTRLTVT.

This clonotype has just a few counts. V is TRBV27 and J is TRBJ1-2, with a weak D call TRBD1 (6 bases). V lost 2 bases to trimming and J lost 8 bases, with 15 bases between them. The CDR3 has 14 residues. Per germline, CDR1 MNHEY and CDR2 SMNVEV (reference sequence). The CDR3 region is CASSLIGGARGYTF. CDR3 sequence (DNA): TGTGCCAGCAGTTTAATCGGGGGCGCAAGGGGCTACACCTTC.

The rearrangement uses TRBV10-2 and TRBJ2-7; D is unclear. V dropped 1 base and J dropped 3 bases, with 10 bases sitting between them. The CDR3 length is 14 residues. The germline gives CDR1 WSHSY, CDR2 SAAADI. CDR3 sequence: CASSEYGGRYEQYF. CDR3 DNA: TGCGCCAGCAGTGAGTATGGCGGACGCTACGAGCAGTACTTC.

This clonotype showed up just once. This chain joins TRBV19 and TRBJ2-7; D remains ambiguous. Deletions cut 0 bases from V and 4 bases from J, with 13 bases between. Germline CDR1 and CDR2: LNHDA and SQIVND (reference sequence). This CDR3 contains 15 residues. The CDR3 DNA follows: TGTGCCAGTAGTATAGAGCTGGTCCCGGAATACGAGCAGTACTTC. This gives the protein CASSIELVPEYEQYF.

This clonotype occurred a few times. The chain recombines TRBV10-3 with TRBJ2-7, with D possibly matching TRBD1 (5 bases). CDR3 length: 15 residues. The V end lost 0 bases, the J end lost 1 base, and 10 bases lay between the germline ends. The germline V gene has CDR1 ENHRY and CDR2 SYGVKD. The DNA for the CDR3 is TGTGCCATCAGTGAGTCAACAGGCAAATCCTACGAGCAGTACTTC. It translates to CAISESTGKSYEQYF.